The 3 T cell receptor beta chains below come from one sample, sequenced in a study of cytomegalovirus exposure and HLA in healthy donors. Primers included in the PCR were 60 Vbeta and 13 Jbeta primers. Profiled with immunoSEQ multiplex PCR; TCRdb holds only in-frame clones, not every one. The sample shows about 240,000 clones, around four fifths of them seen only once. Sequenced sample: PBMCs. These receptor sequences come from a boy between 10 and 17 years old in good health and CMV-seronegative.

This chain joins TRBV25-1 and TRBJ1-4; unclear D gene. CDR1 and CDR2 from the germline V gene are MGHDK and SYGVNS. Trimming took off 0 bases at V and 3 bases at J, with 8 bases between the two ends. The CDR3 loop spans 15 amino acids. CDR3 coding DNA: TGTGCCAGCAGTGAATATGGTGGAGCTAATGAAAAACTGTTTTTT. It codes for CASSEYGGANEKLFF. The whole variable domain, remainder taken from reference TRBV25-1 and TRBJ1-4, is EADIYQTPRYLVIGTGKKITLECSQTMGHDKMYWYQQDPGMELHLIHYSYGVNSTEKGDLSSESTVSRIRTEHFPLTLESARPSHTSQYLCASSEYGGANEKLFFGSGTQLSVL.

The chain combines TRBV29-1 with TRBJ2-3; TRBD1 aligns across 9 bases. Germline-derived CDR1 and CDR2 are SQVTM and ANQGSEA. The CDR3 runs to 14 residues. Losses at the gene ends were 6 bases for V and 6 bases for J; bases not matched to a gene: 10. DNA for the CDR3: TGCAGCGTAGGACAGGGGACCCCACCGGATACGCAGTATTTT. This translates into CSVGQGTPPDTQYF.

A few counts support this clone. The chain recombines TRBV7-9 with TRBJ2-2; maybe TRBD1 (6 bases). Per the germline V gene, CDR1 is SEHNR and CDR2 is FQNEAQ (reference sequence). V lost 4 bases and J 4 bases, leaving 16 bases between the germline ends. This CDR3 comprises 16 residues. This chain's CDR3 is CASSSRRDTLTGELFF. In nucleotides, the CDR3 is TGTGCCAGCAGCTCGCGCCGGGACACACTCACCGGGGAGCTGTTTTTT.